This TCR beta chain was sequenced for a study of blood T cell repertoires in COVID-19. The CDR3 totals 17 residues. CDR1 and CDR2 (germline): MGHRA, YSYEKL. V lost 0 bases and J lost 0, with 12 bases in between. Only in-frame clones appear in the TCRdb table, and some are missing; sequencing was by immunoSEQ multiplex PCR. This table has about 320,000 clones, more than 90% appearing once. Sequenced input: PBMCs or T cells enriched from blood (not recorded which). The rearrangement links TRBV4-1 to TRBJ2-1, with a weak D call TRBD2 (5 bases). The TCR comes from a man between 60 and 75 years old who had recovered from COVID-19. The CDR3 is CASSQEANDYSYNEQFF. Here the CDR3 DNA reads TGCGCCAGCAGCCAAGAGGCGAACGACTACTCCTACAATGAGCAGTTCTTC.